What follows are 27 T cell receptor beta chains derived from one specimen sequenced in a study of T cell responses to AZD1222 COVID-19 vaccine. Clones were read by immunoSEQ multiplex PCR, and TCRdb kept only the in-frame ones, dropping some. This sample has some 180,000 clones, with approximately 92% found just once. The starting material was peripheral blood, obtained 28 days after the second dose of the MenACWY control vaccine. These receptors all come from an adult who received the MenACWY meningococcal vaccine as a control.

Only one count was recorded for this clone. The rearrangement joins TRBV30 to TRBJ1-5; unclear D gene. In germline, CDR1 is GTSNPN, CDR2 SVGIG (reference sequence). The V and J ends lost 1 base and 4 bases respectively, with 8 bases between them. This CDR3 has 13 amino acids. The CDR3 DNA follows: TGTGCCTGGAGTGACGGAATAAATCAGCCCCAGCATTTT. Protein: CAWSDGINQPQHF.

The chain combines TRBV20-1 with TRBJ1-5; D is uncertain. The CDR3 is 16 residues long. The V end was cut by 3 bases, the J end by 3 bases, with 18 bases between. In germline, CDR1 is DFQATT, CDR2 SNEGSKA (reference sequence). CDR3 protein: CSASKSSTTANQPQHF. The CDR3 DNA reads as TGCAGTGCTAGTAAATCAAGCACTACAGCCAATCAGCCCCAGCATTTT.

The rearrangement links TRBV11-2 to TRBJ1-1; tentatively, D is TRBD1 (6 bases). The CDR3 runs 16 residues. CDR1 SGHAT and CDR2 FQNNGV come from the germline V gene. V was trimmed by 5 bases and J by 7 bases, leaving 23 bases between them. The CDR3 DNA reads as TGTGCCAGCAGCGCCGCGTCGGGAAGGCAGGGGAATGAAGCTTTCTTT. Translation gives CASSAASGRQGNEAFF.

The chain couples TRBV19 to TRBJ1-2; D gene uncertain. V dropped 3 bases and J dropped 8 bases, with 22 bases sitting between them. CDR1 and CDR2 (germline): LNHDA, SQIVND (reference sequence). This CDR3 is 16 amino acids long. CDR3 DNA sequence: TGTGCCAGTAGTATGGACTCGGGCAGTCGAGGAGGAGGCTACACCTTC. It translates to CASSMDSGSRGGGYTF.

The V call is TRBV11-2, the J call TRBJ2-3; TRBD2 matches 11 bases. The ends lost 3 bases at V and 4 bases at J; junction bases unmatched: 6. Germline V gives CDR1 SGHAT, CDR2 FQNNGV. The CDR3 totals 16 residues. The CDR3 protein is CASSFLAGGGADTQYF. CDR3 DNA sequence: TGTGCCAGCAGCTTTTTAGCGGGGGGGGGCGCAGATACGCAGTATTTT.

The chain has TRBV5-1 and TRBJ2-1; D may be TRBD2 (6 bases). The CDR3 loop spans 15 amino acids. Germline V gene data show CDR1 as SGHRS and CDR2 as YFSETQ. Between the trimmed V and J ends, which lost 2 bases and 0 bases, there was a span of 9 bases. The CDR3 region is CASSLPGLSYNEQFF. The CDR3 coding sequence is TGCGCCAGCAGCTTACCGGGACTCTCCTACAATGAGCAGTTCTTC.

This chain links TRBV7-3 with TRBJ2-2; D is unresolved. Per germline, CDR1 SGHTA and CDR2 FQGTGA. The CDR3 runs to 16 residues. V was shortened by 5 bases and J by 0 bases, with 13 bases between the two germline ends. CDR3 amino acids: CASSPRQTANTGELFF. The CDR3 nucleotides are TGTGCCAGCAGCCCCCGGCAGACCGCGAACACCGGGGAGCTGTTTTTT.

V gene TRBV27 combines with J gene TRBJ1-5, with D uncertain. The CDR3 is 13 residues long. V lost 2 bases and J 7 bases, leaving 9 bases between the germline ends. Germline lookup yields CDR1 MNHEY and CDR2 SMNVEV (reference sequence). The CDR3 nucleotides read TGTGCCAGCAGTTTAAAGGCTTGGCAGCCCCAGCATTTT. Protein sequence: CASSLKAWQPQHF.

The chain joins TRBV6-2 or TRBV6-3 to TRBJ2-7, with D possibly matching TRBD1 (5 bases). Germline V lookup: CDR1 MNHEY, CDR2 SVGEGT. There are 14 residues in the CDR3. Trimming shortened V by 5 bases and J by 2 bases, and 13 bases separated the two germline ends. CDR3 loop: CASSDPTVPYEQYF. Here the CDR3 DNA reads TGTGCCAGCAGTGACCCGACAGTTCCCTACGAGCAGTACTTC.

This sequence joins TRBV5-5 and TRBJ1-2, with 12 positions matching TRBD1. Trimming at V came to 0 bases and at J to 7 bases, leaving 4 bases not matched to a gene. The CDR3 consists of 15 residues. Germline V gene lookup returns CDR1 SGHKS and CDR2 YYEKEE (reference sequence). The CDR3 protein is CASSLGDRGLSGYTF. CDR3 coding DNA: TGTGCCAGCAGCTTGGGGGACAGGGGGCTTTCTGGCTACACCTTC.

The chain's CDR3 is CASSLDSGYNEQFF. For the CDR3, the DNA is TGTGCCAGCAGCTTAGATTCGGGTTACAATGAGCAGTTCTTC. The chain is built from TRBV7-2 and TRBJ2-1; D not certain. CDR1 SGHTA and CDR2 FQGNSA come from the germline V gene. The CDR3 is 14 amino acids. V lost 1 base and J lost 4, with 8 bases in between.

The rearrangement uses TRBV18 and TRBJ1-6; the D gene is possibly TRBD1 (5 bases). CDR1 is KGHSH, CDR2 LQKENI, per germline. V was shortened by 6 bases and J by 14 bases, with 17 bases between the two germline ends. The CDR3 length is 13 residues. The CDR3 DNA sequence: TGTGCCAGCTCGCCCTCCCCCGGGGGGACCCTCCACTTT. Protein: CASSPSPGGTLHF.

This clone was counted between two and nine times. This same CDR3 is encoded by further DNA sequences in the sample. This chain uses TRBV12-3 or TRBV12-4 with TRBJ1-1; D is unclear. Trimming cost V 3 bases and J 1 base, with 6 bases left between them. The CDR3 length is 13 residues. This CDR3 is CASSLAGNTEAFF. Here the CDR3 DNA reads TGTGCCAGCAGTTTGGCGGGGAACACTGAAGCTTTCTTT.

V gene TRBV6-1 combines with J gene TRBJ1-5; weak D call: TRBD1 (5 bases). V was cut by 2 bases and J by 0 bases, with 11 bases left in between. Germline assignment: CDR1 MNHNS and CDR2 SASEGT. The CDR3 covers 16 residues. Written as DNA, the CDR3 is TGTGCCAGCAGTGAATGGGGGGGGAATAGCAATCAGCCCCAGCATTTT. Translation gives CASSEWGGNSNQPQHF.

V usage is TRBV19 and J usage is TRBJ2-3; D perhaps matches TRBD2 (6 bases). Trimming removed 3 bases at V and 0 bases at J, with 19 bases between. The CDR3 is 18 amino acids. CDR1 LNHDA and CDR2 SQIVND come from the germline V gene (reference sequence). CDR3 amino acids: CASSMSGQGLYSTDTQYF. CDR3 nucleotides: TGTGCCAGTAGTATGTCAGGGCAGGGACTCTATAGCACAGATACGCAGTATTTT.

The chain is built from TRBV4-2 and TRBJ1-6, with 9 bases matching TRBD1. The CDR3 is made up of 18 amino acids. Per the germline V gene, CDR1 is LGHNA and CDR2 is YNFKEQ. V lost 2 bases and J lost 2; bases outside the gene matches: 7. CDR3: CASSQKQGAGTYNSPLHF. The CDR3 DNA follows: TGTGCCAGCAGCCAAAAACAGGGGGCAGGCACCTATAATTCACCCCTCCACTTT.

The chain joins TRBV15 to TRBJ1-2; D unclear. Trimming cost V 1 base and J 4 bases, with 16 bases left between them. The CDR3 is made up of 16 amino acids. Germline V gene data show CDR1 as LNHNV and CDR2 as YYDKDF (reference sequence). CDR3 in DNA: TGTGCCACCAGCAGAGGGTCGACACGTGGCTCCTATGGCTACACCTTC. Translated: CATSRGSTRGSYGYTF.

This rearrangement joins TRBV13 to TRBJ1-2; 11 positions match TRBD1. The CDR3 contains 15 residues. V lost 5 bases, J lost 4 bases, and 6 bases stayed unmatched. The V gene's germline CDR1 is PRHDT and CDR2 FYEKMQ (reference sequence). DNA for the CDR3: TGTGCCAGCAGCACACCCGGGACAGGGGGCTATGGCTACACCTTC. This sequence encodes CASSTPGTGGYGYTF.

The chain employs TRBV7-2 and TRBJ1-1; tentative D call: TRBD1 (6 bases). CDR1 and CDR2 (germline): SGHTA, FQGNSA. This CDR3 region has 15 residues. Trimming shortened V by 1 base and J by 4 bases, and 13 bases separated the two germline ends. In DNA, the CDR3 is TGTGCCAGCAGCTTAGGACAGGTCGGATCCACTGAAGCTTTCTTT. This gives the protein CASSLGQVGSTEAFF.

The chain has TRBV7-9 and TRBJ1-4; maybe TRBD1 (5 bases). The CDR3 is made up of 14 amino acids. Deletions cut 8 bases from V and 1 base from J, with 11 bases between. Germline CDR1 is SEHNR and CDR2 is FQNEAQ (reference sequence). The CDR3 DNA sequence: TGTGCCAGCGTCCTGGGGGGAACTAATGAAAAACTGTTTTTT. It yields the protein CASVLGGTNEKLFF.

A remark on this clone: Other DNA sequences within the sample encode an identical CDR3. This chain connects TRBV6-5 to TRBJ1-2; D is possibly TRBD1 (6 bases). Deletions cut 3 bases from V and 4 bases from J, with 9 bases between. CDR3 length equals 13 residues. Germline V gene lookup returns CDR1 MNHEY and CDR2 SVGAGI. CDR3 coding DNA: TGTGCCAGCAGTTATGACAGGAGCTATGGCTACACCTTC. This encodes CASSYDRSYGYTF.

This sequence joins TRBV6-5 and TRBJ1-1; D is unresolved. CDR3 length equals 16 residues. CDR1 MNHEY and CDR2 SVGAGI come from the germline V gene. V was shortened by 1 base and J by 0 bases, with 12 bases between the two germline ends. The CDR3 loop reads CASSYYPGRMNTEAFF. CDR3 sequence (DNA): TGTGCCAGCAGTTACTACCCCGGCAGGATGAACACTGAAGCTTTCTTT.

The chain couples TRBV7-9 to TRBJ1-2; the D is unclear. The ends were cut back, 1 base at V and 4 bases at J, with 10 bases in the middle. Germline CDR1 reads SEHNR; CDR2 reads FQNEAQ (reference sequence). The CDR3 has 14 residues. The CDR3: CASSLDGDSYGYTF. The CDR3 DNA is TGTGCCAGCAGCTTAGACGGGGATTCCTATGGCTACACCTTC.

The V and J genes are TRBV2 and TRBJ1-5; a weak D match, TRBD1 (5 bases). Germline CDR1 and CDR2: SNHLY and FYNNEI. V lost 4 bases and J lost 4, with 14 bases in between. This CDR3 has 15 amino acids. This chain's CDR3 is CASSVGFRANQPQHF. DNA for the CDR3: TGTGCCAGCAGTGTGGGTTTCAGGGCTAATCAGCCCCAGCATTTT. The full variable domain, in which reference TRBV2 and TRBJ1-5 provide the parts outside the CDR3, is EPEVTQTPSHQVTQMGQEVILRCVPISNHLYFYWYRQILGQKVEFLVSFYNNEISEKSEIFDDQFSVERPDGSNFTLKIRSTKLEDSAMYFCASSVGFRANQPQHFGDGTRLSIL.

A word on this clone: The identical CDR3 is also encoded by other nucleotide sequences in the sample. The V and J genes are TRBV18 and TRBJ1-1, with D uncertain. V lost 1 base to trimming and J lost 4 bases, with 4 bases between them. Germline V CDR1 and CDR2: KGHSH, LQKENI. The CDR3 has 12 amino acids. Written as DNA, the CDR3 is TGTGCCAGCTCACCACAGGGCACTGAAGCTTTCTTT. This encodes CASSPQGTEAFF.

The chain has TRBV18 and TRBJ2-2; tentative D call: TRBD2 (5 bases). CDR1 and CDR2 from the germline V gene are KGHSH and LQKENI. The CDR3 has 13 amino acids. With 8 bases removed from V and 1 base from J, the gap between germline ends came to 8 bases. The CDR3 bases are TGTGCCAGCCGGGATGGGAACACCGGGGAGCTGTTTTTT. As protein: CASRDGNTGELFF.

The chain uses TRBV3-1 (or the pseudogene TRBV3-2) and TRBJ1-3; weak D call: TRBD1 (6 bases). This CDR3 has 15 amino acids. Trimming removed 4 bases from V and 0 bases from J, with 10 bases in between. Germline CDR1 and CDR2: LGHDT and YNNKEL (reference sequence). The CDR3 loop reads CASSLGAYSGNTIYF. CDR3 coding DNA: TGTGCCAGCAGCCTGGGGGCCTACTCTGGAAACACCATATATTTT.